This T cell receptor beta chain originates from a study of regulatory T cells in long-lasting Graves disease. Looked up from germline, CDR1 is KGHDR and CDR2 is SFDVKD. CDR3 size: 15 residues. V lost 4 bases and J 3 bases, leaving 12 bases between the germline ends. Documented time point: newly diagnosed GD, antithyroid drugs for less than 3 months. PBMC RNA was the source of the TCR library. For TCR beta, libraries came from iRepertoire HTBI primers and Arm-PCR of CDR3 regions. In TCRdb, the multiplex PCR reads were re-called with MiXCR into one record per CDR3 protein. The sample includes fewer than 550,000 distinct CDR3 sequences, about 16% of them seen just once. This clonotype has more than one count but fewer than ten. These data were also filed under a second study, of T cells in Graves' hyperthyroidism and ophthalmopathy. That study adds: In the first-round RT-PCR of the TCR CDR3, the HTBI primer set was used.

The source was peripheral blood mononuclear cells (PBMCs), collected at new diagnosis, from a patient treated with antithyroid drugs. This TCR was sampled from a woman between 18 and 29 years old with Graves disease. This chain joins TRBV24-1 and TRBJ2-1; the D is unclear. CDR3 protein: CATSDGYEYYNEQFF. The CDR3 DNA sequence: TGTGCCACCAGTGACGGGTACGAATACTACAATGAGCAGTTCTTC.